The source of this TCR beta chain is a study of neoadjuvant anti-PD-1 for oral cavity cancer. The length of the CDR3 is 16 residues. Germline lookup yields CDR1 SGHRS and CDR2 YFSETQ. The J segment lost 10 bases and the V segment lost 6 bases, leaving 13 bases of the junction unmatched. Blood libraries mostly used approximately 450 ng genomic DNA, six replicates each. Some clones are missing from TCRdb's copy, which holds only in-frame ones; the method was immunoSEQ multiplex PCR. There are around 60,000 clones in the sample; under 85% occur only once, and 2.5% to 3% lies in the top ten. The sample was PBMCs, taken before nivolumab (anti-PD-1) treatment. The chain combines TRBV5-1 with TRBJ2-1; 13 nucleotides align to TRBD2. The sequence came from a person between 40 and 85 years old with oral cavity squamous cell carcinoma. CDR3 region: CASTKLGLAGVEEQFF. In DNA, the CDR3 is TGCGCCAGCACCAAATTAGGACTAGCGGGAGTGGAGGAGCAGTTCTTC.